This TCR beta chain was profiled in a study of T cell responses to AZD1222 COVID-19 vaccine. Findings and caveats of the study: Samples come after the peak T cell response, not at day 14. Donors skewed white British and female; clonal diversity was possibly underestimated. The study found vaccine-associated CD4 TCRs spanning spike, dominant at 160-218 and 743-854.

Germline CDR1 is MNHEY and CDR2 is SMNVEV (reference sequence). V dropped 3 bases and J dropped 4; count of bases not matched to a gene: 3. The CDR3 extends over 14 amino acids. Points on this clone: Its antigen is still unknown.

Data came from immunoSEQ multiplex PCR; TCRdb stores just in-frame clones and leaves some out. Of 110,000 or so clones listed, about 82% are singletons. V and J are TRBV27 and TRBJ1-1; 9 bases map to TRBD1. The TCR sequence derives from an adult who received the AZD1222 COVID-19 vaccine. The sample in question was peripheral blood, obtained 28 days after the second AZD1222 dose. The CDR3 loop reads CASSFGTGPTEAFF. The CDR3 DNA is TGTGCCAGCAGTTTCGGGACAGGGCCCACTGAAGCTTTCTTT.